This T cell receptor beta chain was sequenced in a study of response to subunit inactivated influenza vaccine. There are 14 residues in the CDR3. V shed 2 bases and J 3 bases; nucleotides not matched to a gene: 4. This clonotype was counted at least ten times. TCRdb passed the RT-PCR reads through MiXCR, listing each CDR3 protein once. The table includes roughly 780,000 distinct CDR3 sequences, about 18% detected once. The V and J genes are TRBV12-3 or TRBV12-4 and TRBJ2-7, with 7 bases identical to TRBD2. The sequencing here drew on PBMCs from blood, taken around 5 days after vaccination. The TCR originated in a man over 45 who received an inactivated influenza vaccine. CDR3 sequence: CASSLREGLYEQYF. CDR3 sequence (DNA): TGTGCCAGCAGTTTAAGGGAGGGGCTCTACGAGCAGTACTTC.